Each of the 10 T cell receptor beta chains below was sequenced from the same sample in a study of PD-1 blockade in classical Hodgkin lymphoma. In every patient, relapse followed autologous stem cell transplantation, while exposure to brentuximab vedotin differed. Some clones are missing from TCRdb's copy, which holds only in-frame ones; the method was immunoSEQ multiplex PCR. The sample comprises about 110,000 clones, 89% of which are singletons, and less than 20% rests with the top ten. Source: peripheral blood mononuclear cells (PBMCs), taken before the second cycle of nivolumab. Receptor source: a human donor with classical Hodgkin lymphoma.

The chain carries TRBV9 and TRBJ2-6, with D hard to call. Per germline, CDR1 SGDLS and CDR2 YYNGEE. V lost 5 bases and J lost 4, with 13 bases in between. CDR3 length: 15 amino acids. As DNA, the CDR3 is TGTGCCAGCAGTCGGAGAGAAGAAGGGGCCAACGTCCTGACTTTC. This encodes CASSRREEGANVLTF.

The chain has TRBV28 and TRBJ2-7; perhaps TRBD2 as D (5 bases). CDR1 and CDR2 from the germline V gene are MDHEN and SYDVKM. Between the trimmed V and J ends, which lost 4 bases and 8 bases, there was a span of 12 bases. The CDR3 covers 12 residues. The CDR3 sequence is CASSSRGRQQYF. The CDR3 bases are TGTGCCAGCAGTTCCCGCGGGCGGCAGCAGTACTTC.

The chain carries TRBV11-2 and TRBJ2-1; no firm D call. Trimming took 2 bases from V and 5 from J, leaving 10 bases between them. The CDR3 is 14 amino acids. From germline, CDR1 is SGHAT and CDR2 FQNNGV. The CDR3 loop is CASSLPVMNNEQFF. The CDR3 nucleotides read TGTGCCAGCAGCTTACCAGTTATGAACAATGAGCAGTTCTTC. Filled out from reference TRBV11-2 and TRBJ2-1, the complete variable domain reads EAGVAQSPRYKIIEKRQSVAFWCNPISGHATLYWYQQILGQGPKLLIQFQNNGVVDDSQLPKDRFSAERLKGVDSTLKIQPAKLEDSAVYLCASSLPVMNNEQFFGPGTRLTVL.

Note on this clone: This sample includes further DNA sequences coding for the same CDR3. This chain connects TRBV5-1 to TRBJ2-1; 11 positions match TRBD2. The ends lost 4 bases at V and 6 bases at J; junction bases unmatched: 6. The CDR3 has 15 amino acids. Germline V lookup: CDR1 SGHRS, CDR2 YFSETQ. CDR3 residues: CASSLGTSGSNEQFF. CDR3 coding DNA: TGCGCCAGCAGCCTCGGGACTAGCGGCTCCAATGAGCAGTTCTTC. The full variable domain, with the rest looked up from reference TRBV5-1 and TRBJ2-1, is KAGVTQTPRYLIKTRGQQVTLSCSPISGHRSVSWYQQTPGQGLQFLFEYFSETQRNKGNFPGRFSGRQFSNSRSEMNVSTLELGDSALYLCASSLGTSGSNEQFFGPGTRLTVL.

The J gene is TRBJ2-2, the V gene TRBV27; no clear D gene. V was clipped by 4 bases and J by 3 bases, with 15 bases between them. This CDR3 has 16 residues. Germline CDR1 is MNHEY and CDR2 is SMNVEV (reference sequence). Here the CDR3 DNA reads TGTGCCAGCAGTTCCCTGGACCTGGGCGACACCGGGGAGCTGTTTTTT. Encoded protein: CASSSLDLGDTGELFF.

The rearrangement uses TRBV5-3 and TRBJ2-1; tentative D call: TRBD1 (6 bases). TRBV5-3 is reported as an ORF; its role is uncertain. This CDR3 spans 16 amino acids. Trimming removed 3 bases from V and 3 bases from J, with 16 bases in between. The CDR3: CARSYEDRRDYNEQFF. Here the CDR3 DNA reads TGTGCCAGAAGCTACGAGGACAGAAGGGACTACAATGAGCAGTTCTTC.

Worth noting for this clone: The junction shows a germline mismatch at one end, possibly a read error. The chain couples TRBV7-2 to TRBJ1-5; D gene ambiguous. CDR1 and CDR2 (germline): SGHTA, FQGNSA. The CDR3 spans 13 residues. CDR3 in DNA: TGTGCCAGCAGCTTACGGGAAACTCAGCCCCGGCATTTT. It encodes CASSLRETQPRHF. The full variable domain, in which reference TRBV7-2 and TRBJ1-5 provide the parts outside the CDR3, is GAGVSQSPSNKVTEKGKDVELRCDPISGHTALYWYRQSLGQGLEFLIYFQGNSAPDKSGLPSDRFSAERTGGSVSTLTIQRTQQEDSAVYLCASSLRETQPRHFGDGTRLSIL.

J is TRBJ1-5 and V is TRBV28; 10 positions match TRBD1. The CDR3 is made up of 17 amino acids. V dropped 10 bases and J dropped 0; count of bases not matched to a gene: 12. Germline V gene lookup returns CDR1 MDHEN and CDR2 SYDVKM. CDR3 sequence reads: CATADRGILFSNQPQHF. In DNA form, the CDR3 reads TGTGCCACAGCGGACAGGGGGATATTATTTAGCAATCAGCCCCAGCATTTT.

The rearrangement joins TRBV7-2 to TRBJ2-1; TRBD2 matches at 7 bases. The V and J ends lost 0 bases and 3 bases, in that order; junction bases with no gene match: 20. Germline values: CDR1 SGHTA, CDR2 FQGNSA. CDR3 length: 21 residues. The CDR3 reads CASSLAFYFREVPTLYNEQFF. The DNA for the CDR3 is TGTGCCAGCAGCTTAGCCTTTTATTTTCGGGAGGTCCCGACACTCTACAATGAGCAGTTCTTC.

This chain links TRBV6-1 with TRBJ1-1; D gene ambiguous. This CDR3 comprises 14 residues. CDR1 and CDR2 (germline): MNHNS, SASEGT. V was cut by 2 bases and J by 5 bases, with 12 bases left in between. In DNA form, the CDR3 reads TGTGCCAGCAGTGAACAGGCCACGGGGACTGAAGCTTTCTTT. It is translated as CASSEQATGTEAFF.